The source of this T cell receptor (beta chain) is a study of beta chain features in type 1 diabetes. As regards this clone: The sample carries other DNA sequences with the same CDR3.

Reverse transcription of all isolated RNA meant that expressed TCRB transcripts were sequenced. Data came from immunoSEQ multiplex PCR; TCRdb stores just in-frame clones and leaves some out. The repertoire holds hundreds of thousands of clones, 10% to 15% seen once, with about 0.018% in the top ten. Deletions cut 4 bases from V and 2 bases from J, with 9 bases between. This CDR3 is built from 13 residues. The germline V gene encodes CDR1 SGHNT and CDR2 YYREEE (reference sequence). Using CD45RO/CCR7/CD25/CD127/CD95/CD27, CD4+ naive, central memory, regulatory and stem cell-like memory cells were sorted.

The sequencing input was naive CD4+ T cells from blood. The chain carries TRBV5-4 and TRBJ1-2; tentative D call: TRBD1 (6 bases). This TCR was sampled from a man aged 18 to 35 in good health. CDR3 nucleotide sequence: TGTGCCAGCAGCCCTGGACAGAACTATGGCTACACCTTC. Encoded protein: CASSPGQNYGYTF.